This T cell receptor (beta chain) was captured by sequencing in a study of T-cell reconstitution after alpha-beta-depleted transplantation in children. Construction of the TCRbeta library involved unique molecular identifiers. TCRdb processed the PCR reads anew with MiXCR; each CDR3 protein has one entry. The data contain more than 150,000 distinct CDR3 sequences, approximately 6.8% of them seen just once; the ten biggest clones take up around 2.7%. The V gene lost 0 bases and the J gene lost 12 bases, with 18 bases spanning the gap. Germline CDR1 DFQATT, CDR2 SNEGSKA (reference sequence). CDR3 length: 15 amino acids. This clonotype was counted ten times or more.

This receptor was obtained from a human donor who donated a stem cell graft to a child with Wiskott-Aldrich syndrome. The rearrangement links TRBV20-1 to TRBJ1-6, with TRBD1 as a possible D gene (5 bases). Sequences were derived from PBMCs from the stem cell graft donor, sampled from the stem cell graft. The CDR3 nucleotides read TGCAGTGCTAGAGATCGTCAGGGAGTGTATGGACCCCTCCACTTT. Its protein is CSARDRQGVYGPLHF.